This TCR beta chain emerged from a study of T cells in Graves' hyperthyroidism and ophthalmopathy. Study-wide background: Peripheral blood was collected at initial diagnosis, before any treatment.

The CDR3 contains 15 residues. CDR1 and CDR2 (germline): LNHDA, SQIVND (reference sequence). J gave up 5 bases and V 6 bases, and 8 bases lay outside the gene matches. Overall study results and limits: Ophthalmopathy onset followed model prediction by a median around 6.6 months.

There are a few counts of this clonotype. No antigen is known for it. Template material for amplifying TCR beta CDR3 regions consisted of RNA transcripts. Using the HTBI primer set, a first-round RT-PCR was run on the TCR CDR3. TCRdb called the multiplex PCR reads again in MiXCR, with one record for every CDR3 protein. The profile shows some 600,000 distinct CDR3 sequences, 11% to 15% of them singletons. Subjects aged 18 to 65 presented with newly diagnosed hyperthyroidism of less than 2 months' duration. Any patient presenting with uncontrolled infection, other autoimmune disease, pregnancy or lactation was left out.

Sequencing was performed on blood. The source is a woman aged 30 to 39 with Graves' hyperthyroidism that later progressed to Graves' ophthalmopathy. V and J are TRBV19 and TRBJ1-4, with TRBD1 matching over 8 bases. This CDR3 is CASRTRQGWNEKLFF. The CDR3 region has the DNA TGTGCCAGTAGGACAAGACAGGGGTGGAATGAAAAACTGTTTTTT.